The 32 T cell receptor beta chains below come from one sample, sequenced in a study of cytomegalovirus exposure and HLA in healthy donors. PCR amplification relied on 60 Vbeta primers (plus 13 Jbeta primers). Only in-frame clones appear in the TCRdb table, and some are missing; sequencing was by immunoSEQ multiplex PCR. This table has about 210,000 clones, approximately 80% appearing once. The sequenced sample was PBMCs. All receptors derive from a woman between 50 and 59 years old in good health and CMV-seropositive.

The chain joins TRBV4-3 to TRBJ2-1, with D hard to call. The CDR3 spans 15 residues. Germline values: CDR1 LGHNA, CDR2 YSLEER. The germline V and J ends were trimmed by 0 bases and 5 bases, with 11 bases remaining between them. The CDR3 DNA reads as TGCGCCAGCAGCCAAGAGTCCGCCCGGGACAATGAGCAGTTCTTC. It translates to CASSQESARDNEQFF.

The CDR3 bases are TGTGCCAGCAGTTACGGGGATTTGGGGGCTAGCGGGGAGCTGTTTTTT. It encodes CASSYGDLGASGELFF. This chain connects TRBV6-5 to TRBJ2-2; the D gene is possibly TRBD1 (6 bases). V was pared by 2 bases and J by 7 bases, with 17 bases between. The CDR3 is made up of 16 amino acids. CDR1 MNHEY and CDR2 SVGAGI come from the germline V gene.

This chain uses TRBV27 with TRBJ1-1; D might be TRBD1 (6 bases). The CDR3 runs to 12 residues. V was cut by 4 bases and J by 13 bases, with 16 bases left in between. Germline V gene data show CDR1 as MNHEY and CDR2 as SMNVEV (reference sequence). CDR3 protein: CASSSGDRFDFF. The CDR3 DNA reads TGTGCCAGCAGTTCCGGTGACAGGTTCGATTTCTTT.

V usage is TRBV11-2 and J usage is TRBJ1-6, with D possibly TRBD1 on 6 matching bases. Germline CDR1 is SGHAT and CDR2 is FQNNGV. The length of the CDR3 is 17 residues. Trimming left V 3 bases short and J 8 bases short, with 20 bases between. The CDR3 region is CASSLVRGGEYDSPLHF. In nucleotides, the CDR3 is TGTGCCAGCAGCTTGGTCAGGGGAGGGGAGTATGATTCACCCCTCCACTTT.

The rearrangement uses TRBV15 and TRBJ2-1; 10 nucleotides line up with TRBD2. Germline assignment: CDR1 LNHNV and CDR2 YYDKDF (reference sequence). The CDR3 runs to 19 residues. After removal of 3 bases from V and 0 bases from J, the junction contained 11 bases not matched to a gene. In DNA, the CDR3 is TGTGCCACCAGCAGTTTTCTAGCGGGGGCCCTATCCTCCTACAATGAGCAGTTCTTC. Translating it yields CATSSFLAGALSSYNEQFF. The full variable domain, completed using reference TRBV15 and TRBJ2-1, is DAMVIQNPRYQVTQFGKPVTLSCSQTLNHNVMYWYQQKSSQAPKLLFHYYDKDFNNEADTPDNFQSRRPNTSFCFLDIRSPGLGDTAMYLCATSSFLAGALSSYNEQFFGPGTRLTVL.

V is TRBV11-2 and J is TRBJ1-4; D call uncertain. The CDR3 consists of 16 residues. Germline CDR1 reads SGHAT; CDR2 reads FQNNGV. V gave up 5 bases and J gave up 2 bases, with 15 bases separating them. CDR3 nucleotides: TGTGCCAGCAGCCCTAGAACTGGCACGACTAATGAAAAACTGTTTTTT. Translating it yields CASSPRTGTTNEKLFF.

The chain links TRBV6-5 to TRBJ2-3; D is uncertain. V gave up 6 bases and J gave up 0 bases, with 10 bases separating them. This CDR3 is built from 14 residues. The V gene's germline CDR1 is MNHEY and CDR2 SVGAGI. DNA of the CDR3: TGTGCCAGCAGACCTCTTAGAAGCACAGATACGCAGTATTTT. Its translation is CASRPLRSTDTQYF.

The chain joins TRBV11-2 to TRBJ2-3, with 9 bases aligning to TRBD1. Germline-derived CDR1 and CDR2 are SGHAT and FQNNGV. Trimming took 5 bases from V and 1 from J; bases not matched to a gene: 4. The CDR3 has 15 amino acids. The CDR3: CASSARDRGTDTQYF. In nucleotides, the CDR3 is TGTGCCAGCAGCGCTAGGGACAGGGGCACAGATACGCAGTATTTT.

The rearrangement joins TRBV28 to TRBJ2-7; 7 positions agree with TRBD1. Germline V gives CDR1 MDHEN, CDR2 SYDVKM. This CDR3 is 14 amino acids long. The V gene end was trimmed by 4 bases and the J gene end by 2 bases; junction bases not matched to a gene: 5. DNA of the CDR3: TGTGCCAGCAGTTCGACAGGGCCCACCTACGAGCAGTACTTC. Amino acid sequence: CASSSTGPTYEQYF.

The chain couples TRBV5-1 to TRBJ1-2; weak D call: TRBD1 (6 bases). Trimming cost V 4 bases and J 2 bases, with 18 bases left between them. Germline V gene lookup returns CDR1 SGHRS and CDR2 YFSETQ. The CDR3 covers 16 residues. The chain's CDR3 is CASSKGVRGQNYGYTF. Here the CDR3 DNA reads TGCGCCAGCAGCAAGGGAGTCAGGGGCCAAAACTATGGCTACACCTTC.

A word on this clone: One end of the junction is discordant with germline, which a read error may explain. This chain links TRBV7-9 with TRBJ1-1, with 8 nucleotides matching TRBD1. This CDR3 is 13 amino acids long. CDR1 and CDR2 (germline): SEHNR, FQNEAQ (reference sequence). The CDR3 spells CSSSRQYRGDAFF. The CDR3 nucleotides are TGTTCCAGCAGCCGACAGTACAGGGGGGACGCTTTCTTT.

The chain carries TRBV7-2 and TRBJ1-6, with D tentatively TRBD1 (5 bases). Germline loops: CDR1 SGHTA, CDR2 FQGNSA. There are 13 residues in the CDR3. Deletions cut 5 bases from V and 14 bases from J, with 16 bases between. The CDR3 DNA follows: TGTGCCAGCAGCATAGGGGCCAGATATTCCCTCCACTTT. This gives the protein CASSIGARYSLHF. Filled out from reference TRBV7-2 and TRBJ1-6, the complete variable domain reads GAGVSQSPSNKVTEKGKDVELRCDPISGHTALYWYRQSLGQGLEFLIYFQGNSAPDKSGLPSDRFSAERTGGSVSTLTIQRTQQEDSAVYLCASSIGARYSLHFGNGTRLTVT.

The chain recombines TRBV9 with TRBJ1-1; D not resolved. V lost 4 bases and J lost 1, with 20 bases in between. The germline V gene encodes CDR1 SGDLS and CDR2 YYNGEE. The CDR3 covers 17 residues. CDR3 sequence (DNA): TGTGCCAGCAGCCATGGCGAACTAGAGCCCGAGAACACTGAAGCTTTCTTT. As protein: CASSHGELEPENTEAFF.

This chain uses TRBV28 with TRBJ2-7, with D perhaps TRBD1 (6 bases). Per germline, CDR1 MDHEN and CDR2 SYDVKM. Trimming pared 3 bases from V and 0 bases from J, leaving 12 bases between. The CDR3 loop spans 15 amino acids. In nucleotides, the CDR3 is TGTGCCAGCAGTTTTAGGGGACACTCCTCCTACGAGCAGTACTTC. It yields the protein CASSFRGHSSYEQYF. The full variable domain, completed using reference TRBV28 and TRBJ2-7, is DVKVTQSSRYLVKRTGEKVFLECVQDMDHENMFWYRQDPGLGLRLIYFSYDVKMKEKGDIPEGYSVSREKKERFSLILESASTNQTSMYLCASSFRGHSSYEQYFGPGTRLTVT.

The chain couples TRBV10-3 to TRBJ1-6; the D is unclear. Germline loops: CDR1 ENHRY, CDR2 SYGVKD. This CDR3 region has 13 residues. The V end was cut by 8 bases, the J end by 5 bases, with 10 bases between. CDR3 DNA sequence: TGTGCCATCGCAGCGGCTAATAATTCACCCCTCCACTTT. This gives the protein CAIAAANNSPLHF.

The chain employs TRBV30 and TRBJ1-1; D is undetermined. The germline V gene has CDR1 GTSNPN and CDR2 SVGIG (reference sequence). The CDR3 length is 14 residues. Trimming cost V 4 bases and J 5 bases, with 17 bases left between them. The CDR3 reads CAWNMGGRETEAFF. The CDR3 bases are TGTGCCTGGAACATGGGAGGTCGGGAAACTGAAGCTTTCTTT. The whole variable domain, filled in from reference TRBV30 and TRBJ1-1, reads SQTIHQWPATLVQPVGSPLSLECTVEGTSNPNLYWYRQAAGRGLQLLFYSVGIGQISSEVPQNLSASRPQDRQFILSSKKLLLSDSGFYLCAWNMGGRETEAFFGQGTRLTVV.

The CDR3 reads CASSRDPGQGAQQFF. CDR3 bases: TGCGCCAGCAGCCGGGATCCGGGACAGGGGGCTCAGCAGTTCTTC. The chain is built from TRBV4-1 and TRBJ2-1; TRBD1 matches at 12 bases. Germline trimming cut 4 bases from V and 11 bases from J; bases unmatched to any gene: 9. Germline V gives CDR1 MGHRA, CDR2 YSYEKL. The CDR3 is 15 amino acids.

The chain has TRBV6-4 and TRBJ1-5; 7 positions agree with TRBD1. Germline values: CDR1 MRHNA, CDR2 SNTAGT. V shed 6 bases, J shed 7 bases, and the junction held 9 bases outside the gene matches. The CDR3 is 14 residues long. CDR3 DNA sequence: TGTGCCAGCAGCCCCACAGGGGACGGGCAGCCCCAGCATTTT. Protein sequence: CASSPTGDGQPQHF.

The chain has TRBV6-1 and TRBJ1-3, with D perhaps matching TRBD1 (6 bases). Germline V gene data show CDR1 as MNHNS and CDR2 as SASEGT. Trimming cost V 3 bases and J 0 bases, with 15 bases left between them. This CDR3 spans 17 amino acids. CDR3 sequence reads: CASSERGGVSSGNTIYF. The CDR3 DNA follows: TGTGCCAGCAGTGAGAGGGGGGGGGTGAGCTCTGGAAACACCATATATTTT.

On this clone itself: The same CDR3 can be traced to other DNA sequences in this sample. The V call is TRBV5-1, the J call TRBJ2-5; the D is unclear. CDR3 length: 11 residues. V lost 4 bases to trimming and J lost 3 bases, with 4 bases between them. CDR1 SGHRS and CDR2 YFSETQ come from the germline V gene. CDR3 in amino acids: CASSLEETQYF. In DNA form, the CDR3 reads TGCGCCAGCAGCCTAGAAGAGACCCAGTACTTC.

This chain links TRBV28 with TRBJ1-2; 8 nucleotides agree with TRBD1. The CDR3 length is 13 residues. Losses at the gene ends were 1 base for V and 8 bases for J; bases not matched to a gene: 3. Germline V lookup: CDR1 MDHEN, CDR2 SYDVKM. CDR3 residues: CASSLSGGPGYTF. In nucleotides, the CDR3 is TGTGCCAGCAGTTTATCAGGGGGCCCCGGCTACACCTTC.

The CDR3 nucleotides are TGCGCCAGCAGCAAAATGGGCTCCGCGGGGACAGCTACCGGGGAGCTGTTTTTT. Residues: CASSKMGSAGTATGELFF. The genes are TRBV5-1 and TRBJ2-2; weak D call: TRBD1 (7 bases). CDR1 is SGHRS, CDR2 YFSETQ, per germline. Trimming stripped 4 bases from V and 5 bases from J, with 24 bases between. The CDR3 runs to 18 residues.

V is TRBV19 and J is TRBJ2-3, with 9 positions matching TRBD2. The CDR3 is 15 residues long. V shed 8 bases and J 3 bases; nucleotides not matched to a gene: 9. Germline V gene data show CDR1 as LNHDA and CDR2 as SQIVND (reference sequence). For the CDR3, the DNA is TGTGCCAGTGGGCCGAGCGGGGGGCTGACAGATACGCAGTATTTT. Its protein is CASGPSGGLTDTQYF.

The gene calls are TRBV6-5 and TRBJ1-1; D is possibly TRBD1 (6 bases). The length of the CDR3 is 15 residues. The V gene's germline CDR1 is MNHEY and CDR2 SVGAGI. Trimming removed 7 bases from V and 11 bases from J, with 26 bases in between. CDR3 nucleotides: TGTGCCAGCACCCACCTCCGGAGACAGGTCGATCGCGCTTTCTTT. Its translation is CASTHLRRQVDRAFF.

This clone has just one count. The CDR3 loop reads CASSKDRVYGYTF. For the CDR3, the DNA is TGTGCCAGCAGCAAAGACAGGGTCTATGGCTACACCTTC. This chain uses TRBV5-8 with TRBJ1-2; 7 bases are a match to TRBD1. The CDR3 runs to 13 residues. CDR1 is SGHTS, CDR2 YDEGEE, per germline. The junction had 4 bases not matched to a gene; V was cut back by 4 bases and J by 4 bases.

This clone has only one observation. CDR3 residues: CASSYQGFNTGELFF. The CDR3, as DNA: TGTGCCAGCAGTTATCAGGGTTTCAACACCGGGGAGCTGTTTTTT. The J gene is TRBJ2-2, the V gene TRBV27; tentative D call: TRBD1 (5 bases). In germline, CDR1 is MNHEY, CDR2 SMNVEV (reference sequence). The CDR3 length is 15 residues. V was cut by 4 bases and J by 2 bases, with 11 bases left in between.

The V call is TRBV9, the J call TRBJ1-5; D remains ambiguous. The length of the CDR3 is 15 residues. Deletions cut 7 bases from V and 6 bases from J, with 20 bases between. Germline V lookup: CDR1 SGDLS, CDR2 YYNGEE. The CDR3 loop reads CASSTAGLSSQPQHF. CDR3 coding DNA: TGTGCCAGCTCCACAGCCGGACTGTCGAGTCAGCCCCAGCATTTT.

This clone came up a few times. The V call is TRBV10-3, the J call TRBJ1-1, with D unresolved. There are 14 residues in the CDR3. Germline CDR1 and CDR2: ENHRY and SYGVKD. V was cut by 3 bases and J by 4 bases, with 12 bases left in between. CDR3 residues: CAISEEGTLTEAFF. The CDR3 coding sequence is TGTGCCATCAGTGAAGAGGGAACCCTCACTGAAGCTTTCTTT.

The rearrangement joins TRBV9 to TRBJ1-1, with TRBD1 matching 7 bases. The CDR3 has 15 amino acids. Germline CDR1 SGDLS, CDR2 YYNGEE. V lost 3 bases and J lost 0; bases outside the gene matches: 5. The CDR3 DNA follows: TGTGCCAGCAGCGCAACAGGGGTAGTGAACACTGAAGCTTTCTTT. It translates to CASSATGVVNTEAFF.

The chain is built from TRBV4-2 and TRBJ2-7; D perhaps matches TRBD1 (6 bases). V shed 1 base and J shed 6 bases, with 16 bases lying between them. Germline V gives CDR1 LGHNA, CDR2 YNFKEQ. The CDR3 covers 15 residues. DNA for the CDR3: TGTGCCAGCAGCCAAGGGGCGCTGGACAGCAGCGAGCAGTACTTC. Amino acid sequence: CASSQGALDSSEQYF.

The chain recombines TRBV21-1 with TRBJ1-5; the D call TRBD1 from the table was never checked on the DNA. TRBV21-1 has pseudogene status. CDR3 length equals 16 residues. The CDR3 region is CASSKAPLRALGPQHF. CDR3 nucleotide sequence: TGTGCCAGCAGCAAAGCGCCCCTCAGGGCCTTAGGGCCCCAGCATTTT.

The rearrangement links TRBV5-4 to TRBJ1-2; D unresolved. V dropped 3 bases and J dropped 0 bases, with 12 bases sitting between them. Germline lookup yields CDR1 SGHNT and CDR2 YYREEE (reference sequence). The CDR3 spans 15 residues. The CDR3 sequence is CASSSPAGSNYGYTF. The CDR3 DNA follows: TGTGCCAGCAGCTCTCCAGCAGGCTCTAACTATGGCTACACCTTC.